The 30 T cell receptor beta chains given below trace back to one sample, sequenced in a study of T-cell reconstitution after alpha-beta-depleted transplantation in children. Library preparation (for TCRbeta) was performed with unique molecular identifiers. TCRdb reprocessed the PCR reads with MiXCR, giving one entry per CDR3 protein. The sample holds about 110,000 distinct CDR3 sequences; 10% are singletons and the top ten take less than 40%. The specimen was PBMCs, collected before TCRalphabeta/CD19-depleted stem cell transplant. All receptors derive from a boy aged 2 to 9 with acute lymphoblastic leukemia, due to receive a stem cell transplant.

The chain couples TRBV20-1 to TRBJ2-2; the match to TRBD2 covers 7 bases. Germline V gene sequence: CDR1 DFQATT, CDR2 SNEGSKA (reference sequence). This CDR3 spans 17 amino acids. Trimming at V came to 1 base and at J to 1 base, leaving 9 bases not matched to a gene. This CDR3 reads CSARGFGGGRNTGELFF. CDR3 in DNA: TGCAGTGCTAGAGGATTCGGGGGAGGGAGGAACACCGGGGAGCTGTTTTTT.

The chain couples TRBV20-1 to TRBJ2-2; 9 positions agree with TRBD1. V dropped 3 bases and J dropped 7; count of bases not matched to a gene: 6. Germline CDR1 DFQATT, CDR2 SNEGSKA (reference sequence). The CDR3 length is 14 residues. Here the CDR3 DNA reads TGCAGTGCTAGTCCCGGGACAGGGATCGGGGAGCTGTTTTTT. Protein: CSASPGTGIGELFF.

Many counts were recorded for this clonotype. V is TRBV5-6 and J is TRBJ2-3; TRBD2 agrees at 9 bases. The CDR3 has 15 amino acids. Germline values: CDR1 SGHDT, CDR2 YYEEEE. J was trimmed by 2 bases and V by 4 bases; bases with no gene match: 5. This CDR3 reads CASSLGLAHTDTQYF. The DNA of the CDR3 is TGTGCCAGCAGCCTAGGACTAGCGCACACAGATACGCAGTATTTT.

The V gene is TRBV5-1, the J gene TRBJ2-3, with a weak D call TRBD2 (6 bases). The CDR3 has 16 residues. The germline V gene encodes CDR1 SGHRS and CDR2 YFSETQ. The V and J ends lost 0 bases and 1 base respectively, with 12 bases between them. The CDR3: CASSLGLAPRTDTQYF. CDR3 in DNA: TGCGCCAGCAGCTTGGGTCTAGCGCCTCGCACAGATACGCAGTATTTT.

This clonotype was seen more than once but under ten times. In nucleotides, the CDR3 is TGCGCCAGCAGCCCACAAGCCCACGTGCGCACTGAAGCTTTCTTT. As protein: CASSPQAHVRTEAFF. The rearrangement uses TRBV4-1 and TRBJ1-1, with D uncertain. The CDR3 consists of 15 residues. The V gene lost 4 bases and the J gene lost 4 bases, with 16 bases spanning the gap. Per the germline V gene, CDR1 is MGHRA and CDR2 is YSYEKL.

The chain links TRBV10-2 to TRBJ2-7; 13 bases are shared with TRBD2. Germline V lookup: CDR1 WSHSY, CDR2 SAAADI. This CDR3 comprises 13 residues. Trimming cost V 6 bases and J 5 bases; bases outside gene matches: 1. The CDR3 bases are TGCGCCAGCAGCGGGACTAGCGGGGACGAGCAGTACTTC. This sequence encodes CASSGTSGDEQYF.

J is TRBJ1-1 and V is TRBV5-5; D is ambiguous. The CDR3 spans 15 residues. Looked up from germline, CDR1 is SGHKS and CDR2 is YYEKEE (reference sequence). V lost 6 bases, J lost 7 bases, and 22 bases lay in between. CDR3 protein: CASNSPTDSDDEAFF. The CDR3 nucleotides are TGTGCCAGCAACTCCCCCACGGACTCGGACGATGAAGCTTTCTTT.

V and J are TRBV5-1 and TRBJ2-1, with 9 bases that match TRBD2. The length of the CDR3 is 13 residues. Unmatched junction bases numbered 1, after V lost 0 bases and J lost 9 bases. Germline V CDR1 and CDR2: SGHRS, YFSETQ. CDR3 DNA: TGCGCCAGCAGCTTGGTAGCGGGAGCTGAGCAGTTCTTC. This encodes CASSLVAGAEQFF.

This chain connects TRBV27 to TRBJ2-1, with 8 positions matching TRBD2. CDR3 length: 16 amino acids. CDR1 and CDR2 (germline): MNHEY, SMNVEV (reference sequence). V lost 6 bases, J lost 0 bases, and 7 bases stayed unmatched. In DNA, the CDR3 is TGTGCCAGCAGCCGACTAGCGACGAGCTCCTACAATGAGCAGTTCTTC. It yields the protein CASSRLATSSYNEQFF.

This clonotype was seen many times. The chain links TRBV6-5 to TRBJ2-7; D gene unclear. The CDR3 sequence is 15 residues long. CDR1 and CDR2 (germline): MNHEY, SVGAGI. V gave up 2 bases and J gave up 9 bases, with 20 bases separating them. The CDR3 sequence: CASSYATTGNLGQYF. The CDR3 DNA reads TGTGCCAGCAGTTACGCTACCACCGGAAATTTAGGGCAGTACTTC.

In its sample, this clonotype was seen a few times. The chain couples TRBV7-6 to TRBJ2-3; D might be TRBD2 (5 bases). The CDR3 is 14 amino acids. Trimming stripped 5 bases from V and 1 base from J, with 10 bases between. The germline gives CDR1 SGHVS, CDR2 FNYEAQ. The CDR3 is CASSPWRGTDTQYF. In nucleotides, the CDR3 is TGTGCCAGCAGCCCTTGGCGGGGCACAGATACGCAGTATTTT.

This clonotype showed up many times. The chain joins TRBV12-3 or TRBV12-4 to TRBJ2-3, with a tentative D call TRBD2 (5 bases). The germline V and J ends were trimmed by 4 bases and 2 bases, with 16 bases remaining between them. The CDR3 spans 16 residues. The CDR3 DNA sequence: TGTGCCAGCAGTTCCTACCCCCGACTATCCACAGATACGCAGTATTTT. As protein: CASSSYPRLSTDTQYF.

V usage is TRBV25-1 and J usage is TRBJ2-5; the match to TRBD1 covers 9 bases. V dropped 3 bases and J dropped 4; count of bases not matched to a gene: 6. From germline, CDR1 is MGHDK and CDR2 SYGVNS. The CDR3 spans 15 residues. DNA for the CDR3: TGTGCCAGCAGTGATGGGACAGGGAGGGGAGAGACCCAGTACTTC. It yields the protein CASSDGTGRGETQYF.

This clonotype was detected a few times. The chain couples TRBV6-1 to TRBJ2-3, with D tentatively TRBD1 or TRBD2 (6 bases each). Trimming left V 8 bases short and J 7 bases short, with 16 bases between. The CDR3 totals 13 residues. Germline CDR1 MNHNS, CDR2 SASEGT. This CDR3 reads CASGGFGGNTQYF. For the CDR3, the DNA is TGTGCCAGCGGTGGGTTCGGGGGCAATACGCAGTATTTT.

The table lists this clonotype with a few counts. The V gene is TRBV15, the J gene TRBJ2-1; the D gene is possibly TRBD1 (5 bases). The CDR3 is 15 residues long. CDR1 LNHNV and CDR2 YYDKDF come from the germline V gene (reference sequence). With 8 bases removed from V and 12 bases from J, the gap between germline ends came to 26 bases. CDR3 protein: CATRQTGRAYRGQFF. The CDR3 DNA reads TGTGCCACCCGACAAACGGGCAGGGCCTACAGAGGGCAGTTCTTC.

In its sample, this clonotype was seen many times. The V call is TRBV5-1, the J call TRBJ2-1, with 8 positions matching TRBD1. This CDR3 has 17 residues. Germline-derived CDR1 and CDR2 are SGHRS and YFSETQ. The junction had 19 bases not matched to a gene; V was cut back by 5 bases and J by 9 bases. The CDR3 loop is CASSQIYRDRFGGEQFF. The CDR3 nucleotides are TGCGCCAGCAGTCAAATATACCGGGACAGGTTTGGTGGTGAGCAGTTCTTC.

This sequence joins TRBV5-1 and TRBJ2-1; 9 bases agree with TRBD2. The germline CDR1 and CDR2 sequences are SGHRS and YFSETQ. This CDR3 has 16 residues. Trimming cost V 0 bases and J 1 base; bases outside gene matches: 2. CDR3 amino acids: CASSLGAGGSYNEQFF. CDR3 sequence (DNA): TGCGCCAGCAGCTTGGGGGCGGGAGGGTCCTACAATGAGCAGTTCTTC.

This clonotype was picked up many times. The chain recombines TRBV5-1 with TRBJ2-5; maybe TRBD1 (6 bases). Germline-derived CDR1 and CDR2 are SGHRS and YFSETQ. This CDR3 is built from 14 residues. Deletions cut 4 bases from V and 3 bases from J, with 13 bases between. CDR3 protein: CASSRGWQEETQYF. The CDR3, as DNA: TGCGCCAGCAGCAGGGGGTGGCAGGAAGAGACCCAGTACTTC.

The CDR3 here is CASRRSGSYEQYF. CDR3 coding DNA: TGTGCCAGCAGGCGTTCGGGGAGCTACGAGCAGTACTTC. The chain uses TRBV12-3 or TRBV12-4 and TRBJ2-7, with a tentative D call TRBD2 (5 bases). V was cut by 6 bases and J by 3 bases, with 12 bases left in between. The CDR3 spans 13 residues.

V gene TRBV5-1 combines with J gene TRBJ2-3; 7 bases fit TRBD2. The germline CDR1 and CDR2 sequences are SGHRS and YFSETQ. The CDR3 sequence is 16 residues long. V trimming: 0 bases; J trimming: 4 bases; junction bases outside the gene matches: 8. CDR3 bases: TGCGCCAGCAGCTTGGCCGGGGAGGGCCGCGCAGATACGCAGTATTTT. This encodes CASSLAGEGRADTQYF.

This clonotype was observed a handful of times. The V and J genes are TRBV11-2 and TRBJ1-1, with D maybe TRBD1 (5 bases). The V gene lost 1 base and the J gene lost 1 base, with 13 bases spanning the gap. Germline-derived CDR1 and CDR2 are SGHAT and FQNNGV. The CDR3 runs to 16 residues. The CDR3 DNA is TGTGCCAGCAGCTTAGGGGCAGGGTGGGCGAACACTGAAGCTTTCTTT. It codes for CASSLGAGWANTEAFF. The complete variable domain, with remaining parts taken from reference TRBV11-2 and TRBJ1-1, reads EAGVAQSPRYKIIEKRQSVAFWCNPISGHATLYWYQQILGQGPKLLIQFQNNGVVDDSQLPKDRFSAERLKGVDSTLKIQPAKLEDSAVYLCASSLGAGWANTEAFFGQGTRLTVV.

In its sample, this clonotype was seen a few times. The CDR3 sequence: CATSVVDRGTDTQYF. CDR3 nucleotides: TGTGCCACCAGTGTCGTCGACAGAGGCACAGATACGCAGTATTTT. This rearrangement joins TRBV24-1 to TRBJ2-3, with a possible D match to TRBD1 (5 bases). Per the germline V gene, CDR1 is KGHDR and CDR2 is SFDVKD. There are 15 residues in the CDR3. Trimming stripped 5 bases from V and 1 base from J, with 12 bases between.

In its sample, this clonotype was seen many times. This chain joins TRBV5-1 and TRBJ2-1; D may be TRBD2 (5 bases). This CDR3 has 14 residues. CDR1 is SGHRS, CDR2 YFSETQ, per germline. V dropped 2 bases and J dropped 7 bases, with 13 bases sitting between them. The CDR3 region is CASSFFRGSNEQFF. For the CDR3, the DNA is TGCGCCAGCAGCTTTTTTCGGGGAAGTAATGAGCAGTTCTTC.

The chain carries TRBV5-1 and TRBJ2-2, with D maybe TRBD1 (5 bases). This CDR3 is built from 17 residues. V was shortened by 4 bases and J by 1 base, with 17 bases between the two germline ends. Germline assignment: CDR1 SGHRS and CDR2 YFSETQ. The CDR3 nucleotides are TGCGCCAGCAGCCCGCGACGTGGGGCTTTGAACACCGGGGAGCTGTTTTTT. Translating it yields CASSPRRGALNTGELFF.

This clonotype was picked up a small number of times. The rearrangement links TRBV12-3 or TRBV12-4 to TRBJ2-1; D unclear. V lost 3 bases to trimming and J lost 8 bases, with 11 bases between them. The CDR3 is made up of 13 amino acids. The CDR3 is CASSFASDYEQFF. DNA for the CDR3: TGTGCCAGCAGTTTCGCTAGTGACTATGAGCAGTTCTTC.

The chain combines TRBV5-4 with TRBJ1-2; 8 bases map to TRBD1. The CDR3 totals 15 residues. Germline trimming cut 4 bases from V and 8 bases from J; bases unmatched to any gene: 13. From germline, CDR1 is SGHNT and CDR2 YYREEE (reference sequence). CDR3: CASSSKKGQAYGYTF. CDR3 nucleotide sequence: TGTGCCAGCAGCAGTAAGAAGGGACAGGCCTACGGCTACACCTTC.

This chain joins TRBV12-3 or TRBV12-4 and TRBJ2-1; perhaps TRBD2 as D (5 bases). V was trimmed by 6 bases and J by 12 bases, leaving 24 bases between them. This CDR3 has 15 residues. CDR3 sequence (DNA): TGTGCCAGCAGCCAATTAGGTCTAGCCCACGAGGCGCAGTTCTTC. It codes for CASSQLGLAHEAQFF.

The rearrangement links TRBV7-9 to TRBJ1-4; 9 nucleotides match TRBD1. This CDR3 comprises 16 residues. The trim removed 4 bases at V and 7 bases at J, leaving 10 bases unmatched. Germline V CDR1 and CDR2: SEHNR, FQNEAQ (reference sequence). The CDR3 DNA sequence: TGTGCCAGCAGCTCTTGGCCACAGGGGGCAAGTGAAAAACTGTTTTTT. The encoded protein is CASSSWPQGASEKLFF.

This clonotype has just a few counts. The rearrangement joins TRBV11-2 to TRBJ2-7, with no clear D. Germline CDR1 and CDR2: SGHAT and FQNNGV. V lost 6 bases to trimming and J lost 5 bases, with 11 bases between them. The CDR3 is 12 residues long. The CDR3 region has the DNA TGTGCCAGCAGACGAGGAGTGGACGAGCAGTACTTC. This sequence encodes CASRRGVDEQYF.

This clonotype was detected a few times. The gene calls are TRBV29-1 and TRBJ2-1; D is unclear. The CDR3 is made up of 12 amino acids. Germline lookup yields CDR1 SQVTM and CDR2 ANQGSEA. The germline V and J ends were trimmed by 4 bases and 0 bases, with 4 bases remaining between them. The DNA of the CDR3 is TGCAGCGTTGCCTACTCCTACAATGAGCAGTTCTTC. Encoded protein: CSVAYSYNEQFF.